This entry lists 14 T cell receptor beta chains sequenced from one sample in a study of blood T cell repertoires in COVID-19 (TCRdb year 2020). The library came from the immunoSEQ multiplex PCR assay. TCRdb holds this immuneACCESS table with in-frame rearrangements only. Some clones are missing; in checked studies, unresolved V genes explain under half, and the rest has no known cause. This sample holds around 140,000 clones; about 91% were observed only once. The top ten clones comprise 25% to 30% of the sample. Specimen: peripheral blood. Every receptor here comes from a human donor in a cohort sampled during active COVID-19.

The genes are TRBV27 and TRBJ1-4; 9 bases match TRBD1. This CDR3 spans 18 amino acids. Germline V CDR1 and CDR2: MNHEY, SMNVEV (reference sequence). The J segment lost 3 bases and the V segment lost 0 bases, leaving 8 bases of the junction unmatched. The CDR3 coding sequence is TGTGCCAGCAGTTTATCTTACAGGGGGCGAGGATCTAATGAAAAACTGTTTTTT. The encoded protein is CASSLSYRGRGSNEKLFF. The variable domain in full, completed from reference TRBV27 and TRBJ1-4, reads EAQVTQNPRYLITVTGKKLTVTCSQNMNHEYMSWYRQDPGLGLRQIYYSMNVEVTDKGDVPEGYKVSRKEKRNFPLILESPSPNQTSLYFCASSLSYRGRGSNEKLFFGSGTQLSVL.

The V and J genes are TRBV19 and TRBJ1-6, with TRBD1 identical over 7 bases. V trimming: 4 bases; J trimming: 10 bases; junction bases outside the gene matches: 4. This CDR3 has 13 residues. Per the germline V gene, CDR1 is LNHDA and CDR2 is SQIVND (reference sequence). The CDR3 bases are TGTGCCAGTAGTACAGGGGGAGAGTCACCCCTCCACTTT. Encoded protein: CASSTGGESPLHF. Filled out from reference TRBV19 and TRBJ1-6, the complete variable domain reads DGGITQSPKYLFRKEGQNVTLSCEQNLNHDAMYWYRQDPGQGLRLIYYSQIVNDFQKGDIAEGYSVSREKKESFPLTVTSAQKNPTAFYLCASSTGGESPLHFGNGTRLTVT.

The chain is built from TRBV7-9 and TRBJ2-2, with 7 bases identical to TRBD1. Germline CDR1 and CDR2: SEHNR and FQNEAQ (reference sequence). This CDR3 is 15 amino acids long. V lost 7 bases, J lost 5 bases, and 10 bases stayed unmatched. The CDR3 here is CASNVNRGPTGELFF. DNA for the CDR3: TGTGCCAGCAACGTTAATAGGGGGCCTACCGGGGAGCTGTTTTTT.

The chain has TRBV6-6 and TRBJ2-5; 7 bases are a match to TRBD1. The CDR3 consists of 14 residues. From germline, CDR1 is MNHNY and CDR2 SVGAGI (reference sequence). After removal of 2 bases from V and 5 bases from J, the junction contained 5 bases not matched to a gene. The CDR3 nucleotides are TGTGCCAGCAGTTACAGGGGGCTAGGGGAGACCCAGTACTTC. This sequence encodes CASSYRGLGETQYF.

The rearrangement uses TRBV19 and TRBJ2-7, with D maybe TRBD1 (6 bases). The CDR3 sequence is 15 residues long. Per the germline V gene, CDR1 is LNHDA and CDR2 is SQIVND (reference sequence). The V and J ends lost 0 bases and 4 bases respectively, with 13 bases between them. The CDR3 loop reads CASSIDGKGGYEQYF. The DNA for the CDR3 is TGTGCCAGTAGTATAGACGGCAAAGGGGGATACGAGCAGTACTTC.

The chain links TRBV9 to TRBJ2-1, with a tentative D call TRBD2 (6 bases). V lost 4 bases, J lost 8 bases, and 16 bases lay in between. This CDR3 has 14 amino acids. Germline V gives CDR1 SGDLS, CDR2 YYNGEE. In nucleotides, the CDR3 is TGTGCCAGCAGCCCCCGGTGGGGCGGGGATGAGCAGTTCTTC. Protein sequence: CASSPRWGGDEQFF. The full variable domain, with the rest looked up from reference TRBV9 and TRBJ2-1, is DSGVTQTPKHLITATGQRVTLRCSPRSGDLSVYWYQQSLDQGLQFLIQYYNGEERAKGNILERFSAQQFPDLHSELNLSSLELGDSALYFCASSPRWGGDEQFFGPGTRLTVL.

The chain employs TRBV7-3 and TRBJ1-5; 8 bases are shared with TRBD1. CDR3 length: 19 residues. The germline CDR1 and CDR2 sequences are SGHTA and FQGTGA. V lost 3 bases to trimming and J lost 0 bases; unmatched junction nucleotides: 13. The CDR3 DNA follows: TGTGCCAGCAGCTTCCCGGACAGGGCCGTAGACTATAGCAATCAGCCCCAGCATTTT. Protein: CASSFPDRAVDYSNQPQHF.

The chain recombines TRBV5-1 with TRBJ2-7, with 14 bases lining up with TRBD2. This CDR3 has 16 residues. Germline CDR1 is SGHRS and CDR2 is YFSETQ. Losses at the gene ends were 1 base for V and 6 bases for J; bases not matched to a gene: 6. In DNA, the CDR3 is TGCGCCAGCAGCTTGCGGGGGACTAGCGGGGGAGGCGAGCAGTACTTC. Amino acids: CASSLRGTSGGGEQYF.

This chain uses TRBV27 with TRBJ2-5; TRBD2 aligns across 7 bases. Trimming cost V 3 bases and J 2 bases; bases outside gene matches: 6. There are 15 residues in the CDR3. Germline assignment: CDR1 MNHEY and CDR2 SMNVEV (reference sequence). The CDR3 region is CASSFTHGGQETQYF. The CDR3 DNA sequence: TGTGCCAGCAGTTTCACCCACGGGGGGCAAGAGACCCAGTACTTC.

The chain couples TRBV18 to TRBJ2-5, with TRBD2 matching over 11 bases. With 2 bases clipped from V and 4 bases from J, the junction kept 6 bases outside the gene matches. Germline CDR1 KGHSH, CDR2 LQKENI. The CDR3 has 16 amino acids. In DNA, the CDR3 is TGTGCCAGCTCACCATCCCTAGCGGGGGGCGCAGAGACCCAGTACTTC. Amino acid sequence: CASSPSLAGGAETQYF.

V is TRBV5-1 and J is TRBJ2-1; D may be TRBD2 (6 bases). Germline V gene lookup returns CDR1 SGHRS and CDR2 YFSETQ. CDR3 size: 16 residues. The V and J ends lost 0 bases and 4 bases respectively, with 14 bases between them. The CDR3 sequence: CASSLGAGTVYNEQFF. The CDR3 nucleotides read TGCGCCAGCAGCTTGGGGGCGGGGACCGTTTACAATGAGCAGTTCTTC.

This clone showed up just a few times. J is TRBJ1-2 and V is TRBV27; tentative D call: TRBD1 (5 bases). The CDR3 sequence is 19 residues long. Germline-derived CDR1 and CDR2 are MNHEY and SMNVEV (reference sequence). The ends were cut back, 0 bases at V and 3 bases at J, with 23 bases in the middle. CDR3 DNA: TGTGCCAGCAGTTTATCGTCGAATAAAAGGGGCCCACCTTACTATGGCTACACCTTC. Its translation is CASSLSSNKRGPPYYGYTF.

The V gene is TRBV6-1, the J gene TRBJ1-2, with D hard to call. The CDR3 has 14 amino acids. Looked up from germline, CDR1 is MNHNS and CDR2 is SASEGT. V was shortened by 1 base and J by 8 bases, with 14 bases between the two germline ends. The CDR3 DNA sequence: TGTGCCAGCAGTGAAGTTTCGGGAAGACAAGGCTACACCTTC. Translation gives CASSEVSGRQGYTF.

The chain employs TRBV5-5 and TRBJ2-7; 9 nucleotides line up with TRBD1. Germline V lookup: CDR1 SGHKS, CDR2 YYEKEE (reference sequence). The CDR3 spans 15 residues. The V gene end was trimmed by 4 bases and the J gene end by 2 bases; junction bases not matched to a gene: 7. The CDR3 sequence is CASSDPGQGTYEQYF. As DNA, the CDR3 is TGTGCCAGCAGCGACCCGGGACAGGGAACCTACGAGCAGTACTTC.